This T cell receptor (beta chain) was captured in a study of blood T cell repertoires in COVID-19. Study at large: Before being deemed recovered, Cohort 3 donors had two negative PCRs, clearance, or symptom resolution. Samples representing acute and convalescent COVID-19 were sourced from the United States, Italy and Spain.

Under the authors' procedure: From reference gene primer amplification, estimates of nucleated cell counts were derived. Using immunoSEQ multiplex PCR, the repertoire was profiled, and TCRdb retains in-frame clones only, with some absent. Clone size and the V and J calls come from that table; the DNA yielded D and trimming. The data show a few hundred thousand clones, 86% seen once. Assignments of participants to cohorts depended upon their own reported clinical history. V lost 0 bases and J lost 5, with 23 bases in between. The CDR3 is made up of 18 amino acids. CDR1 is SEHNR, CDR2 FQNEAQ, per germline (reference sequence).

The TCR comes from a woman between 50 and 59 years old in a cohort exposed to, infected with or recovered from COVID-19 (not recorded which). Sequencing input: PBMCs or T cells enriched from blood (not recorded which). The V and J genes are TRBV7-9 and TRBJ2-7, with a weak D call TRBD2 (5 bases). In nucleotides, the CDR3 is TGTGCCAGCAGCTTAGCGGGGAATAATGTATTCCGGGGTAACGAGCAGTACTTC. It encodes CASSLAGNNVFRGNEQYF.